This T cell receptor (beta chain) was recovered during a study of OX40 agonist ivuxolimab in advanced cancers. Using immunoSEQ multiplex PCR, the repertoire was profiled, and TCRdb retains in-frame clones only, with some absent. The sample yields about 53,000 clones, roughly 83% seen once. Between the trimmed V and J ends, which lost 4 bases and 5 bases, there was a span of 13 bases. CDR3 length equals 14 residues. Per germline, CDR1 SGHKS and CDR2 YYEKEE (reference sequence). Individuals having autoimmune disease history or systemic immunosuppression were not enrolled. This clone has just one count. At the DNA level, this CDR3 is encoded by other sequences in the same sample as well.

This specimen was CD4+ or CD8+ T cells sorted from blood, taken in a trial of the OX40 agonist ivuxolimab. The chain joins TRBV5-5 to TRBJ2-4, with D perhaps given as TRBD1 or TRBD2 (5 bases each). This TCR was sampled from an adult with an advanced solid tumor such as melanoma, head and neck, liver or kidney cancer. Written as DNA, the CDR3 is TGTGCCAGCAGCCCCGGGACCTACGAAAACATTCAGTACTTC. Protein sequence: CASSPGTYENIQYF.